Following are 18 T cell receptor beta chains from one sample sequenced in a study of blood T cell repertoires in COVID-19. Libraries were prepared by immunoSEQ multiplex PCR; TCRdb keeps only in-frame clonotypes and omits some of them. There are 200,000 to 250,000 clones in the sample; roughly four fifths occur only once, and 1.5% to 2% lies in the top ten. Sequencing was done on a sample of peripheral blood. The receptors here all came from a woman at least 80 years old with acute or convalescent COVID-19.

CDR3 coding DNA: TGTGCCAGCAGTTTAAACAGGGACGGGAATGAGCAGTTCTTC. Translation gives CASSLNRDGNEQFF. This chain uses TRBV6-5 with TRBJ2-1; possibly TRBD1 for D (6 bases). Between the trimmed V and J ends, which lost 4 bases and 7 bases, there was a span of 14 bases. The CDR3 runs to 14 residues. Germline values: CDR1 MNHEY, CDR2 SVGAGI.

CDR3 DNA: TGTGCCAGCAGCGTTGGACAGAGCTCCTATAATTCACCCCTCCACTTT. Its protein product is CASSVGQSSYNSPLHF. The gene calls are TRBV9 and TRBJ1-6; D is possibly TRBD1 (6 bases). V was shortened by 2 bases and J by 0 bases, with 9 bases between the two germline ends. The germline V gene encodes CDR1 SGDLS and CDR2 YYNGEE. This CDR3 spans 16 amino acids.

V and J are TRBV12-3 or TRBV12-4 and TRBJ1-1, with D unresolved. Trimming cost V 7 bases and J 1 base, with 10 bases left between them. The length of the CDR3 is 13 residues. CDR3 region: CASTQRGNTEAFF. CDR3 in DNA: TGTGCCAGCACCCAGCGGGGGAACACTGAAGCTTTCTTT.

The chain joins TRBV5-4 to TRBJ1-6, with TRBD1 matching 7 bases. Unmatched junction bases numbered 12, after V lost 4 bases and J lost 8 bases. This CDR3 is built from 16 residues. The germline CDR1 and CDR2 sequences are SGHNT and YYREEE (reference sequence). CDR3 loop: CASSPTLQGLDSPLHF. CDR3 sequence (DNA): TGTGCCAGCAGCCCTACCCTACAGGGGTTAGATTCACCCCTCCACTTT.

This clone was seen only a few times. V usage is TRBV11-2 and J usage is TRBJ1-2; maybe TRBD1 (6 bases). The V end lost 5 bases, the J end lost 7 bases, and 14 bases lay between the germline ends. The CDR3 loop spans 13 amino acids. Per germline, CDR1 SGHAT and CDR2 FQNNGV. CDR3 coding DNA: TGTGCCAGCAGCATACAGGGTGGGACTGGCTACACCTTC. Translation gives CASSIQGGTGYTF.

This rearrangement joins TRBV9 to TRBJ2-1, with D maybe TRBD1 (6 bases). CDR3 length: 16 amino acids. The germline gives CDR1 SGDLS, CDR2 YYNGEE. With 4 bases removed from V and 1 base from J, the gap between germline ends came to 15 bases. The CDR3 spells CASSLKTGKSYNEQFF. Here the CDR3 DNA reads TGTGCCAGCAGCCTTAAAACAGGGAAGTCCTACAATGAGCAGTTCTTC.

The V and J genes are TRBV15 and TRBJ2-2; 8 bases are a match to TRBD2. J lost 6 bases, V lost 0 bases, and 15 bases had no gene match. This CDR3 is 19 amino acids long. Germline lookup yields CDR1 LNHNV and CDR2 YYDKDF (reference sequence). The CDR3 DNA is TGTGCCACCAGCAGAGATAGTAGGAGCGGGAGAAGGTTATCCGGGGAGCTGTTTTTT. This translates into CATSRDSRSGRRLSGELFF. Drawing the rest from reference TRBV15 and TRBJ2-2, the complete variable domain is DAMVIQNPRYQVTQFGKPVTLSCSQTLNHNVMYWYQQKSSQAPKLLFHYYDKDFNNEADTPDNFQSRRPNTSFCFLDIRSPGLGDTAMYLCATSRDSRSGRRLSGELFFGEGSRLTVL.

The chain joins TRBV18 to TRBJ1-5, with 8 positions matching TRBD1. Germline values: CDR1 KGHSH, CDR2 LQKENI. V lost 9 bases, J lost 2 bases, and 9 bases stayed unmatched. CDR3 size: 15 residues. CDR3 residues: CASSSRGRGNQPQHF. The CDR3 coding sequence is TGTGCCAGTTCCAGCAGGGGGCGCGGCAATCAGCCCCAGCATTTT.

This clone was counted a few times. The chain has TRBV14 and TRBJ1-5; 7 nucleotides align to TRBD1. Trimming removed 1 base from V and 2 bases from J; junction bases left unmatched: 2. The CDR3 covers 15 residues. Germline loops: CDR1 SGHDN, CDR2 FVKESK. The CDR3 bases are TGTGCCAGCAGCCAAGGACAGGGCCGCAATCAGCCCCAGCATTTT. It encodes CASSQGQGRNQPQHF.

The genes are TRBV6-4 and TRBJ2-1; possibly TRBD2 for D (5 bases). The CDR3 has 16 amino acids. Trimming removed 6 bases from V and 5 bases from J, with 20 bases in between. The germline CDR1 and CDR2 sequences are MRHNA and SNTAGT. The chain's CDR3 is CASRGDPPNSNNEQFF. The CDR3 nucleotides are TGTGCCAGCAGGGGAGATCCTCCGAATTCCAACAATGAGCAGTTCTTC.

The chain's CDR3 is CASSLVRTSYEQYF. The CDR3 nucleotides are TGTGCCAGCAGCTTAGTGCGCACCTCCTACGAGCAGTACTTC. The rearrangement links TRBV13 to TRBJ2-7; D not resolved. Germline V lookup: CDR1 PRHDT, CDR2 FYEKMQ (reference sequence). The CDR3 is 14 amino acids. V gave up 1 base and J gave up 0 bases, with 7 bases separating them.

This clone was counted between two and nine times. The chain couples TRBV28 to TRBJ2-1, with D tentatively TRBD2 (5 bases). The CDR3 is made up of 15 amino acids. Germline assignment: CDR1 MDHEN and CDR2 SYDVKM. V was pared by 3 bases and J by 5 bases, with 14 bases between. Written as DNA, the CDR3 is TGTGCCAGCAGTTTTGATTTTGCGCGGGACAATGAGCAGTTCTTC. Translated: CASSFDFARDNEQFF.

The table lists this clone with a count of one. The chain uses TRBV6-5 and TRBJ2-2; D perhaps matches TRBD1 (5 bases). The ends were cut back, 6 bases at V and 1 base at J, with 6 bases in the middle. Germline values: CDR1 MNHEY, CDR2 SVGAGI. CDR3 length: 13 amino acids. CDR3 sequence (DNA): TGTGCCAGCAGAAGGGGGAACACCGGGGAGCTGTTTTTT. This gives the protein CASRRGNTGELFF.

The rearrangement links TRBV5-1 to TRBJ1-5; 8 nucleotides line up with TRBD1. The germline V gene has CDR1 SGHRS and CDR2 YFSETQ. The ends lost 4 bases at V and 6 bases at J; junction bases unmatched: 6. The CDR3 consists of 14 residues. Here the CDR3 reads CASSPGTGSQPQHF. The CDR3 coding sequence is TGCGCCAGCAGCCCGGGGACAGGTAGTCAGCCCCAGCATTTT.

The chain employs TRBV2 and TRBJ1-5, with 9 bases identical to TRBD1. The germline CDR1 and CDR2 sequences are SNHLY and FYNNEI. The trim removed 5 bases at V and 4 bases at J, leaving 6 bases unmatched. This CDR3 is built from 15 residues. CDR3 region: CASSKQGARNQPQHF. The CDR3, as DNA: TGTGCCAGCAGTAAACAGGGGGCGAGGAATCAGCCCCAGCATTTT.

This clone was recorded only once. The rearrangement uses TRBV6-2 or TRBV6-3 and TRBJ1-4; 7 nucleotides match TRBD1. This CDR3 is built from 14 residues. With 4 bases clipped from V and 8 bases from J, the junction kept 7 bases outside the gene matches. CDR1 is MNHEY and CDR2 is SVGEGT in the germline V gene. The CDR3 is CASSSDRSEEKLFF. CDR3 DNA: TGTGCCAGCAGTTCGGACAGGAGTGAGGAAAAACTGTTTTTT.

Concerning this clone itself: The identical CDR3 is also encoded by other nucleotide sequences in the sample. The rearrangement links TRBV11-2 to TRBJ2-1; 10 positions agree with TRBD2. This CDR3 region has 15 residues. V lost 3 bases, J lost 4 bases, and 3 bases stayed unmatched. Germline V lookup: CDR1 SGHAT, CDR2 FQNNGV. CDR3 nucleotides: TGTGCCAGCAGCTTCACTAGCGGGGTTTACAATGAGCAGTTCTTC. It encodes CASSFTSGVYNEQFF.

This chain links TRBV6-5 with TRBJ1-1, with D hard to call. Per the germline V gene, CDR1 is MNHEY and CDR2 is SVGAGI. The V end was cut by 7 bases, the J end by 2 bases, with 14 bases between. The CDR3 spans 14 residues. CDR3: CASTRDSLNTEAFF. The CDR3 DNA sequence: TGTGCCAGCACCCGAGATTCACTAAACACTGAAGCTTTCTTT.